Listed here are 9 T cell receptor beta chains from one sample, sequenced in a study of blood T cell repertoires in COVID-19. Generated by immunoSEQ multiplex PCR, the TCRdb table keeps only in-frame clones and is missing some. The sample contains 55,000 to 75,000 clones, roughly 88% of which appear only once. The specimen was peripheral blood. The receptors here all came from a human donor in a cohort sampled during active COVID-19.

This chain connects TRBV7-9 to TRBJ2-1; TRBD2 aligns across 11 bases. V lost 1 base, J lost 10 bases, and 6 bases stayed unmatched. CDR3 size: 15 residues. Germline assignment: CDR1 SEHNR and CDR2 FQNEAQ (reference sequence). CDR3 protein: CASSLVLAGEGEQFF. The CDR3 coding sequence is TGTGCCAGCAGCTTAGTACTAGCGGGAGAGGGAGAGCAGTTCTTC.

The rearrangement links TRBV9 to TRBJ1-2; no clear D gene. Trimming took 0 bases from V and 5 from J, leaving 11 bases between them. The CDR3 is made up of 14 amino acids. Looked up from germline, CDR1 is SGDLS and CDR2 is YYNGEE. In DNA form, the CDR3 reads TGTGCCAGCAGCGTAGGCCCAGATCGATATGGCTACACCTTC. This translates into CASSVGPDRYGYTF.

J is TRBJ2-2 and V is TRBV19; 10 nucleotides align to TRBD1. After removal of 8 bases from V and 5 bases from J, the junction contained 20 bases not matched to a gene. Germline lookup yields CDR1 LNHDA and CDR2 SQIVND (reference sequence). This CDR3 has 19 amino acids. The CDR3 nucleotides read TGTGCCAGTGAGAATGCCGGGACAGGGGCCGCTAGTTGGACCGGGGAGCTGTTTTTT. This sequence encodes CASENAGTGAASWTGELFF.

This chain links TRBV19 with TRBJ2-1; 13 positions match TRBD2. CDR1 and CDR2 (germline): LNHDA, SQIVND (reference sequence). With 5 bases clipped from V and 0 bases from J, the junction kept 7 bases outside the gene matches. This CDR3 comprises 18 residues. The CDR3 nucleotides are TGTGCCAGTAGTCCCGGACTAGCGGGGGTAAGCTCCTACAATGAGCAGTTCTTC. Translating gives CASSPGLAGVSSYNEQFF.

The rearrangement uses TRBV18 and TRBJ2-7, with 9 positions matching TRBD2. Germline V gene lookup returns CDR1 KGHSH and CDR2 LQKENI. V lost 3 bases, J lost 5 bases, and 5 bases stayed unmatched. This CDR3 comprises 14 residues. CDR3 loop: CASSPLSGGDEQYF. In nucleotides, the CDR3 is TGTGCCAGCTCACCGCTTAGCGGGGGTGACGAGCAGTACTTC.

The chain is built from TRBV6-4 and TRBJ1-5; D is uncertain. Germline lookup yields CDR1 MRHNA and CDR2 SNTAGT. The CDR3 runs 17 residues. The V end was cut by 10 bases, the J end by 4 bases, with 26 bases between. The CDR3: CATLPSSAVLWNQPQHF. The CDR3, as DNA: TGTGCCACCTTACCCTCATCGGCGGTTCTTTGGAATCAGCCCCAGCATTTT.

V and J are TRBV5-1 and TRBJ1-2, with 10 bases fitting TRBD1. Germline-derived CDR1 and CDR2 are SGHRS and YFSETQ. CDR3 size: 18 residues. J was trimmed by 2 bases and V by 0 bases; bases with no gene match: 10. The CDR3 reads CASSLGGTGVSSNYGYTF. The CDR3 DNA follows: TGCGCCAGCAGCTTGGGGGGGACAGGGGTATCATCCAACTATGGCTACACCTTC.

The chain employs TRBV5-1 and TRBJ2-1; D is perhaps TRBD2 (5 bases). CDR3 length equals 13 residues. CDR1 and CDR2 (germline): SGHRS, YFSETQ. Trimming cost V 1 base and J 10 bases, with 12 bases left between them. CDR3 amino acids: CASSLYEGWEQFF. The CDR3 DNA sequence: TGCGCCAGCAGCTTGTATGAGGGATGGGAGCAGTTCTTC. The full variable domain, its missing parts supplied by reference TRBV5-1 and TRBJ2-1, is KAGVTQTPRYLIKTRGQQVTLSCSPISGHRSVSWYQQTPGQGLQFLFEYFSETQRNKGNFPGRFSGRQFSNSRSEMNVSTLELGDSALYLCASSLYEGWEQFFGPGTRLTVL.

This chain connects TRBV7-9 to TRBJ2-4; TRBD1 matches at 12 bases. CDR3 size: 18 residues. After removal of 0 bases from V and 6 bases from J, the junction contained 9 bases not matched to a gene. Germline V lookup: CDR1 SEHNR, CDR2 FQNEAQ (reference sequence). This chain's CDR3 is CASSLARGTGGARNIQYF. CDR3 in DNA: TGTGCCAGCAGCTTAGCGCGGGGGACAGGGGGCGCTCGAAACATTCAGTACTTC.